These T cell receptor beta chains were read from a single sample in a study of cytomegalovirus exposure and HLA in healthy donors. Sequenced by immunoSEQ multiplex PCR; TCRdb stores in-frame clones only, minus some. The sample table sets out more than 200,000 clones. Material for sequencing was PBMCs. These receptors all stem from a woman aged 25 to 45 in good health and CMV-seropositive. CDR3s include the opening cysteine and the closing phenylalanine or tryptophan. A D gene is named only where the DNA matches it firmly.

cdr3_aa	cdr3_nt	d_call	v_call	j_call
CDPGGGMSGYTF	TGTGACCCGGGGGGTGGGATGTCCGGCTACACCTTC	-	TRBV2	TRBJ1-2
CASSTQGSGANVLTF	TGTGCCAGTAGTACACAGGGTTCCGGGGCCAACGTCCTGACTTTC	-	TRBV19	TRBJ2-6
CASTSTGYQPQHF	TGTGCCAGCACCTCGACAGGATATCAGCCCCAGCATTTT	-	TRBV28	TRBJ1-5
CASSSTSGDTGELFF	TGTGCCAGCAGTTCAACTAGCGGGGACACCGGGGAGCTGTTTTTT	TRBD2	TRBV27	TRBJ2-2
CASSSGQQVNQPQHF	TGTGCCAGCAGTTCGGGACAGCAAGTCAATCAGCCCCAGCATTTT	TRBD1	TRBV7-8	TRBJ1-5
CATGGTSNYEQYF	TGTGCCACGGGGGGTACTTCTAACTACGAGCAGTACTTC	TRBD2	TRBV10-3	TRBJ2-7
CASSIADGVEPQHF	TGTGCCAGCAGTATAGCGGATGGGGTGGAGCCCCAGCATTTT	-	TRBV28	TRBJ1-5
CASSFFLYEQYF	TGTGCCAGCAGCTTCTTCCTCTACGAGCAGTACTTC	-	TRBV11-2	TRBJ2-7
CASSLVAGRQETQYF	TGCGCCAGCAGCTTGGTGGCAGGGCGTCAAGAGACCCAGTACTTC	-	TRBV5-1	TRBJ2-5
CASSIGTVGNQPQHF	TGTGCCAGTAGTATAGGAACAGTGGGCAATCAGCCCCAGCATTTT	-	TRBV19	TRBJ1-5
CASSELRGQKDYGYTF	TGTGCCAGCAGTGAATTAAGGGGGCAAAAGGACTATGGCTACACCTTC	TRBD1	TRBV2	TRBJ1-2
CASSVPGQGFYEQYF	TGTGCCAGTAGTGTTCCGGGACAGGGGTTCTACGAGCAGTACTTC	TRBD1	TRBV19	TRBJ2-7
CASSLLFQETQYF	TGTGCCAGCAGCTTGCTATTCCAAGAGACCCAGTACTTC	-	TRBV7-2	TRBJ2-5
CASSLKRYSYNEQFF	TGTGCCAGCAGCTTAAAGCGGTACTCCTACAATGAGCAGTTCTTC	-	TRBV7-9	TRBJ2-1
CASRDRGTEAFF	TGCGCCAGCAGAGACAGGGGCACTGAAGCTTTCTTT	TRBD1	TRBV5-1	TRBJ1-1
CSAGPPDTQYF	TGCAGTGCTGGGCCTCCAGATACGCAGTATTTT	-	TRBV20-1	TRBJ2-3
CASTKRGGLGETQYF	TGTGCCAGCACTAAAAGGGGGGGGCTTGGGGAGACCCAGTACTTC	-	TRBV6-5	TRBJ2-5
CASSYGAGNQPQHF	TGTGCCAGCAGTTACGGGGCTGGTAATCAGCCCCAGCATTTT	-	TRBV6-5	TRBJ1-5